A selection of T cell receptor beta chains follows, all from one sample in a study of blood T cell repertoires in COVID-19. Clones were sequenced by immunoSEQ multiplex PCR, and TCRdb holds only the in-frame ones, with some missing. The table records some 100,000 clones, around four fifths of them present only once. The specimen was peripheral blood. These TCRs come from a man between 65 and 79 years old with active or convalescent COVID-19. Both conserved end residues are part of each CDR3. The D gene is left open where the match is weak. Clone size appears in some rows only: once, few, many, or a class for an expanded clone.

V: TRBV4-2
J: TRBJ1-1
D: -
size: -
CDR3: CASSQGGRWNTEAFF
DNA: TGTGCCAGCAGCCAAGGGGGGCGGTGGAACACTGAAGCTTTCTTT

V: TRBV9
J: TRBJ1-6
D: -
size: -
CDR3: CASSLRETYNSPLHF
DNA: TGTGCCAGCAGCTTAAGGGAGACCTATAATTCACCCCTCCACTTT

V: TRBV7-2
J: TRBJ2-6
D: TRBD1
size: many
CDR3: CASSLQGAGANVLTF
DNA: TGTGCCAGCAGCTTACAGGGGGCTGGGGCCAACGTCCTGACTTTC

V: TRBV5-1
J: TRBJ1-1
D: -
size: once
CDR3: CASSLAGGGTEAFF
DNA: TGCGCCAGCAGCTTGGCCGGGGGAGGCACTGAAGCTTTCTTT

V: TRBV7-2
J: TRBJ1-5
D: TRBD1
size: -
CDR3: CASSLGQAFNQPQHF
DNA: TGTGCCAGCAGTTTGGGACAGGCCTTCAATCAGCCCCAGCATTTT

V: TRBV5-1
J: TRBJ2-2
D: -
size: -
CDR3: CASSFGQNTGELFF
DNA: TGCGCCAGCAGCTTCGGACAGAACACCGGGGAGCTGTTTTTT

V: TRBV7-9
J: TRBJ2-2
D: TRBD2
size: -
CDR3: CASSSGLALNTGELFF
DNA: TGTGCCAGCAGCTCGGGACTAGCGTTGAACACCGGGGAGCTGTTTTTT

V: TRBV5-6
J: TRBJ2-1
D: -
size: -
CDR3: CASRTGRSYNEQFF
DNA: TGTGCCAGCAGAACAGGGCGCTCCTACAATGAGCAGTTCTTC

V: TRBV28
J: TRBJ2-7
D: -
size: -
CDR3: CASSSEGGYEQYF
DNA: TGTGCCAGCAGTTCAGAGGGCGGCTACGAGCAGTACTTC

V: TRBV4-2
J: TRBJ2-5
D: TRBD1
size: few
CDR3: CASSKDRAQETQYF
DNA: TGTGCCAGCAGCAAAGACAGGGCCCAGGAGACCCAGTACTTC

V: TRBV18
J: TRBJ2-5
D: TRBD1
size: -
CDR3: CASSRQGARGETQYF
DNA: TGTGCCAGCTCACGCCAGGGGGCAAGAGGGGAGACCCAGTACTTC

V: TRBV10-3
J: TRBJ2-1
D: TRBD1
size: -
CDR3: CAISAGTAYNEQFF
DNA: TGTGCCATCAGTGCGGGGACAGCATACAATGAGCAGTTCTTC

V: TRBV9
J: TRBJ2-1
D: TRBD2
size: -
CDR3: CASSGLAGGPGGDEQFF
DNA: TGTGCCAGCAGCGGACTAGCGGGGGGGCCTGGAGGGGATGAGCAGTTCTTC

V: TRBV7-8
J: TRBJ2-7
D: TRBD1
size: many
CDR3: CASSFLRQGAIGANEQYF
DNA: TGTGCCAGCAGCTTTCTGAGACAGGGCGCCATAGGTGCGAACGAGCAGTACTTC

V: TRBV4-2
J: TRBJ2-7
D: -
size: once
CDR3: CASSQEGQTYEQYF
DNA: TGTGCCAGCAGCCAAGAAGGACAGACCTACGAGCAGTACTTC

V: TRBV7-6
J: TRBJ2-2
D: TRBD2
size: -
CDR3: CASSLAALAGGATGELFF
DNA: TGTGCCAGCAGCTTAGCGGCACTAGCGGGGGGGGCCACCGGGGAGCTGTTTTTT

V: TRBV5-1
J: TRBJ2-1
D: -
size: -
CDR3: CASSLGSGFFDEQFF
DNA: TGCGCCAGCAGCTTGGGTTCAGGGTTTTTCGATGAGCAGTTCTTC

V: TRBV7-3
J: TRBJ2-1
D: TRBD1
size: -
CDR3: CASSLGGQDNEQFF
DNA: TGTGCCAGCAGCTTAGGGGGACAGGACAATGAGCAGTTCTTC

V: TRBV11-1
J: TRBJ2-2
D: -
size: -
CDR3: CASSEDSLAGELFF
DNA: TGTGCCAGCAGCGAGGACAGTTTAGCCGGGGAGCTGTTTTTT

V: TRBV6-5
J: TRBJ1-6
D: -
size: -
CDR3: CASSLGRGIGSPLHF
DNA: TGTGCCAGCAGTCTCGGGCGGGGCATTGGCTCACCCCTCCACTTT

V: TRBV5-1
J: TRBJ2-7
D: -
size: -
CDR3: CASSLLGAGEQYF
DNA: TGCGCCAGCAGCCTTCTTGGGGCTGGCGAGCAGTACTTC

V: TRBV7-9
J: TRBJ2-1
D: TRBD2
size: -
CDR3: CASSPRGLAGGLREQFF
DNA: TGTGCCAGCAGCCCCCGAGGACTAGCGGGAGGTTTGAGGGAGCAGTTCTTC

V: TRBV5-4
J: TRBJ2-1
D: TRBD2
size: -
CDR3: CASSGGGLSEQFF
DNA: TGTGCCAGCAGCGGGGGGGGACTATCTGAGCAGTTCTTC

V: TRBV6-5
J: TRBJ2-2
D: -
size: -
CDR3: CAAEPGHSTGELFF
DNA: TGTGCCGCGGAACCGGGACACTCCACCGGGGAGCTGTTTTTT

V: TRBV7-2
J: TRBJ2-3
D: -
size: -
CDR3: CASGQEGSTDTQYF
DNA: TGTGCCAGCGGTCAGGAGGGGAGCACAGATACGCAGTATTTT

V: TRBV20-1
J: TRBJ1-5
D: -
size: once
CDR3: CSASRQVNQPQHF
DNA: TGCAGTGCTAGTCGGCAGGTTAATCAGCCCCAGCATTTT

V: TRBV6-2/TRBV6-3
J: TRBJ2-3
D: -
size: -
CDR3: CASRPVPADTQYF
DNA: TGTGCCAGCCGCCCCGTCCCCGCAGATACGCAGTATTTT

V: TRBV5-1
J: TRBJ2-7
D: TRBD2
size: -
CDR3: CASSREGEGYGEQYF
DNA: TGCGCCAGCAGCCGGGAGGGGGAGGGGTACGGCGAGCAGTACTTC

V: TRBV7-8
J: TRBJ1-4
D: -
size: -
CDR3: CASSVAWGTLDEKLFF
DNA: TGTGCCAGCAGCGTAGCGTGGGGCACCTTAGATGAAAAACTGTTTTTT

V: TRBV5-5
J: TRBJ2-1
D: TRBD2
size: -
CDR3: CASSLELADYNEQFF
DNA: TGTGCCAGCAGCTTGGAACTAGCGGACTACAATGAGCAGTTCTTC

V: TRBV11-1
J: TRBJ2-5
D: -
size: -
CDR3: CASSPPEGFQETQYF
DNA: TGTGCCAGCAGCCCCCCGGAGGGGTTTCAAGAGACCCAGTACTTC

V: TRBV7-9
J: TRBJ1-6
D: -
size: -
CDR3: CASSSNPRGSSPLHF
DNA: TGTGCCAGCAGCTCAAATCCCCGGGGTAGTTCACCCCTCCACTTT

V: TRBV6-5
J: TRBJ2-3
D: TRBD2
size: -
CDR3: CASSLAGESTDTQYF
DNA: TGTGCCAGCAGTTTAGCGGGAGAGAGTACAGATACGCAGTATTTT

V: TRBV7-9
J: TRBJ1-2
D: TRBD1
size: once
CDR3: CASNLDRDYGYTF
DNA: TGTGCCAGCAATCTGGACAGGGACTATGGCTACACCTTC

V: TRBV27
J: TRBJ2-3
D: TRBD2
size: -
CDR3: CASSLGGGTDTQYF
DNA: TGTGCCAGCAGTTTAGGGGGGGGCACAGATACGCAGTATTTT

V: TRBV30
J: TRBJ2-3
D: TRBD1
size: -
CDR3: CAWNRGQVRTDTQYF
DNA: TGTGCCTGGAATCGGGGACAGGTCCGCACAGATACGCAGTATTTT

V: TRBV5-1
J: TRBJ1-3
D: -
size: -
CDR3: CASSSTPGHRLSGNTIYF
DNA: TGCGCCAGCAGTTCGACACCGGGACATCGACTCTCTGGAAACACCATATATTTT

V: TRBV4-1
J: TRBJ2-1
D: -
size: few
CDR3: CASSQVWQGYNEQFF
DNA: TGCGCCAGCAGCCAAGTATGGCAGGGTTATAATGAGCAGTTCTTC

V: TRBV14
J: TRBJ1-1
D: -
size: -
CDR3: CASSQGGQPNTEAFF
DNA: TGTGCCAGCAGCCAAGGTGGGCAGCCAAACACTGAAGCTTTCTTT

V: TRBV7-9
J: TRBJ2-1
D: -
size: -
CDR3: CASSSHTSIDKYNEQFF
DNA: TGTGCCAGCAGCTCCCATACCAGCATCGACAAGTACAATGAGCAGTTCTTC

V: TRBV7-9
J: TRBJ2-7
D: TRBD1
size: -
CDR3: CASSPGPGTGYEQYF
DNA: TGTGCCAGCAGCCCCGGACCCGGGACAGGCTACGAGCAGTACTTC

V: TRBV18
J: TRBJ2-7
D: -
size: -
CDR3: CASTRDTNSYEQYF
DNA: TGTGCCAGCACCCGGGACACCAACTCCTACGAGCAGTACTTC

V: TRBV1
J: TRBJ1-5
D: -
size: -
CDR3: CTSSQDRGSQPQHF
DNA: TGCACCAGCAGCCAAGACAGGGGGAGCCAGCCCCAGCATTTT

V: TRBV7-2
J: TRBJ2-5
D: -
size: -
CDR3: CASSLALLARGQETQYF
DNA: TGTGCCAGCAGCTTAGCGCTCCTGGCGCGAGGGCAAGAGACCCAGTACTTC

V: TRBV7-6
J: TRBJ2-5
D: -
size: -
CDR3: CASSLGLGGRLGGTQYF
DNA: TGTGCCAGCAGCTTAGGTTTGGGGGGGCGGCTCGGAGGGACCCAGTACTTC

V: TRBV7-9
J: TRBJ2-7
D: -
size: -
CDR3: CASSLALAAGSSYEQYF
DNA: TGTGCCAGCAGCTTAGCGTTGGCAGCGGGTTCCTCCTACGAGCAGTACTTC

V: TRBV2
J: TRBJ1-1
D: -
size: -
CDR3: CASSTERGSEAFF
DNA: TGTGCCAGCAGCACTGAGCGGGGCTCTGAAGCTTTCTTT

V: TRBV2
J: TRBJ2-7
D: TRBD1
size: -
CDR3: CASSLGTGIEQYF
DNA: TGTGCCAGCAGTCTAGGGACAGGGATCGAGCAGTACTTC

V: TRBV18
J: TRBJ2-3
D: TRBD1
size: few
CDR3: CASSRTGTGATDTQYF
DNA: TGTGCCAGCTCACGCACGGGGACAGGGGCCACAGATACGCAGTATTTT

V: TRBV6-1
J: TRBJ2-1
D: -
size: -
CDR3: CASSEAIGDREQFF
DNA: TGTGCCAGCAGTGAAGCGATAGGGGATAGAGAGCAGTTCTTC

V: TRBV7-5
J: TRBJ2-3
D: -
size: -
CDR3: CVRSLNWGGSTDTQYF
DNA: TGTGTCAGAAGCTTAAATTGGGGGGGGAGCACAGATACGCAGTATTTT

V: TRBV7-2
J: TRBJ1-2
D: -
size: -
CDR3: CASRDTGYYGYTF
DNA: TGTGCCAGCAGGGATACAGGGTATTACGGCTACACCTTC

V: TRBV6-5
J: TRBJ1-6
D: TRBD1
size: -
CDR3: CASRTGQGLSPLHF
DNA: TGTGCCAGCAGGACGGGACAGGGTCTATCACCCCTCCACTTT

V: TRBV6-2/TRBV6-3
J: TRBJ1-2
D: -
size: -
CDR3: CASSYSVTAATNYGYTF
DNA: TGTGCCAGCAGTTACTCGGTTACGGCGGCTACTAACTATGGCTACACCTTC

V: TRBV6-2/TRBV6-3
J: TRBJ2-1
D: -
size: -
CDR3: CASSYSKVEPGLEQFF
DNA: TGTGCCAGCAGTTACTCGAAGGTGGAGCCGGGACTTGAGCAGTTCTTC